This T cell receptor (beta chain) emerged from a study of T cell responses to AZD1222 COVID-19 vaccine. Findings and limits, study-wide: Females made up more of the donors, who were largely white British, and clonal diversity may have come out too low.

Clones were read by immunoSEQ multiplex PCR, and TCRdb kept only the in-frame ones, dropping some. The repertoire has about 170,000 clones, 92% of them found once; the top ten carry more than 1.5%. V lost 5 bases and J 4 bases, leaving 9 bases between the germline ends. CDR1 MNHEY and CDR2 SVGAGI come from the germline V gene. The CDR3 consists of 13 residues. As to this clone: Its antigen is not known.

The chain is built from TRBV6-5 and TRBJ1-3, with D possibly being TRBD1 (6 bases). The sequence was collected from an adult in good health. Specimen: peripheral blood, collected on day 0 of AZD1222 vaccination. For the CDR3, the DNA is TGTGCCAGCAGTCGTGGACAGGGAAACACCATATATTTT. Translation gives CASSRGQGNTIYF.